Below are 30 T cell receptor beta chains sequenced from a single sample in a study of CD8+ T cells in alopecia areata. Extracted RNA was reverse transcribed into cDNA, the sequencing template. TCRdb's copy holds only in-frame clones and misses some; the assay was immunoSEQ multiplex PCR. Of about 160,000 clones detected, around 71% appear once; the ten largest clones hold roughly 0.85%. As for treatment: oral pan-JAK inhibitor, 5-10 mg twice daily. The input for sequencing was CD4+ T cells sorted from blood, taken at week 4, from a patient treated with tofacitinib. Source of these receptors: a human donor with alopecia areata.

The chain has TRBV4-2 and TRBJ1-5; TRBD1 matches 7 bases. J was trimmed by 3 bases and V by 0 bases; bases with no gene match: 8. The CDR3 has 17 amino acids. CDR1 is LGHNA and CDR2 is YNFKEQ in the germline V gene. The CDR3 sequence: CASSQEGAGGINQPQHF. The DNA of the CDR3 is TGTGCCAGCAGCCAAGAAGGGGCAGGGGGTATCAATCAGCCCCAGCATTTT.

The table lists this clone with a count of one. Sequence at one end of the junction differs from germline and may be a read error. The chain is built from TRBV29-1 and TRBJ1-2, with TRBD1 matching 9 bases. Germline values: CDR1 SQVTM, CDR2 ANQGSEA. The CDR3 has 12 amino acids. The chain's CDR3 is CSVGGQGNGNTF. The CDR3 bases are TGCAGCGTTGGAGGACAGGGGAATGGCAACACCTTC. The entire variable domain, with the rest obtained from reference TRBV29-1 and TRBJ1-2, is as follows: SAVISQKPSRDICQRGTSLTIQCQVDSQVTMMFWYRQQPGQSLTLIATANQGSEATYESGFVIDKFPISRPNLTFSTLTVSNMSPEDSSIYLCSVGGQGNGNTFGSGTRLTVV.

The chain combines TRBV27 with TRBJ1-4, with a weak D call TRBD1 (6 bases). V lost 3 bases, J lost 3 bases, and 14 bases lay in between. The CDR3 has 16 residues. Germline lookup yields CDR1 MNHEY and CDR2 SMNVEV (reference sequence). CDR3 sequence reads: CASSLAGAPSNEKLFF. CDR3 nucleotide sequence: TGTGCCAGCAGTTTGGCAGGGGCCCCATCTAATGAAAAACTGTTTTTT. The full variable domain, in which reference TRBV27 and TRBJ1-4 provide the parts outside the CDR3, is EAQVTQNPRYLITVTGKKLTVTCSQNMNHEYMSWYRQDPGLGLRQIYYSMNVEVTDKGDVPEGYKVSRKEKRNFPLILESPSPNQTSLYFCASSLAGAPSNEKLFFGSGTQLSVL.

This chain joins TRBV30 and TRBJ1-1; D may be TRBD1 (6 bases). CDR1 is GTSNPN and CDR2 is SVGIG in the germline V gene (reference sequence). V lost 0 bases to trimming and J lost 0 bases, with 11 bases between them. CDR3 size: 15 residues. CDR3 protein: CAWSVLGGLNTEAFF. The CDR3 nucleotides read TGTGCCTGGAGTGTACTCGGGGGGCTGAACACTGAAGCTTTCTTT.

The gene calls are TRBV7-6 and TRBJ2-7, with a possible D match to TRBD1 (5 bases). The ends were cut back, 5 bases at V and 3 bases at J, with 14 bases in the middle. The CDR3 is 14 amino acids. Germline V gene sequence: CDR1 SGHVS, CDR2 FNYEAQ. The CDR3 nucleotides are TGTGCCAGCAGCCGACCTACAGGCCGCTACGAGCAGTACTTC. It yields the protein CASSRPTGRYEQYF.

The chain uses TRBV7-3 and TRBJ2-7; 9 bases align to TRBD1. The germline V gene encodes CDR1 SGHTA and CDR2 FQGTGA. J was trimmed by 4 bases and V by 5 bases; bases with no gene match: 3. The CDR3 runs 13 residues. DNA for the CDR3: TGTGCCAGCAGCCCTGGGACAGGGTACGAGCAGTACTTC. Its translation: CASSPGTGYEQYF. The whole variable domain, remainder taken from reference TRBV7-3 and TRBJ2-7, is GAGVSQTPSNKVTEKGKYVELRCDPISGHTALYWYRQSLGQGPEFLIYFQGTGAADDSGLPNDRFFAVRPEGSVSTLKIQRTERGDSAVYLCASSPGTGYEQYFGPGTRLTVT.

This clone was seen many times. The J gene is TRBJ2-6, the V gene TRBV7-8; 8 nucleotides align to TRBD1. Germline loops: CDR1 SGHVS, CDR2 FQNEAQ. J gave up 4 bases and V 2 bases, and 10 bases lay outside the gene matches. CDR3 size: 18 residues. CDR3 amino acids: CASSLLGRGRTGANVLTF. The CDR3 nucleotides are TGTGCCAGCAGCTTACTGGGCAGGGGGCGCACGGGGGCCAACGTCCTGACTTTC.

The V call is TRBV30, the J call TRBJ2-7; the D gene could be TRBD1 or TRBD2 (5 bases each). This CDR3 is 15 amino acids long. The V and J ends lost 3 bases and 7 bases respectively, with 22 bases between them. Germline V gene lookup returns CDR1 GTSNPN and CDR2 SVGIG (reference sequence). The CDR3 region has the DNA TGTGCCTGGAGCGTACCGGGACCTCCGATGTATGAGCAGTACTTC. This gives the protein CAWSVPGPPMYEQYF.

The chain has TRBV18 and TRBJ1-6; D ambiguous. This CDR3 comprises 15 residues. Trimming left V 2 bases short and J 3 bases short, with 8 bases between. From germline, CDR1 is KGHSH and CDR2 LQKENI. This chain's CDR3 is CASSPGQDYNSPLHF. The CDR3 DNA reads TGTGCCAGCTCACCAGGTCAGGACTATAATTCACCCCTCCACTTT.

The V call is TRBV29-1, the J call TRBJ1-2, with a tentative D call TRBD1 (6 bases). Trimming pared 4 bases from V and 6 bases from J, leaving 24 bases between. Germline V gives CDR1 SQVTM, CDR2 ANQGSEA. The CDR3 is 16 residues long. The CDR3 sequence: CSVGRDTGPGLDGYTF. Here the CDR3 DNA reads TGCAGCGTTGGACGGGACACCGGTCCGGGTTTGGATGGCTACACCTTC.

The chain has TRBV7-2 and TRBJ1-5; 7 nucleotides agree with TRBD1. V gave up 5 bases and J gave up 10 bases; unmatched junction bases: 14. CDR3 length: 15 amino acids. Germline values: CDR1 SGHTA, CDR2 FQGNSA. The CDR3, as DNA: TGTGCCAGCAGCACGCCCGGGACAGCAAGAAGACCCCAGCATTTT. This sequence encodes CASSTPGTARRPQHF.

This clone was counted only a few times. The chain joins TRBV29-1 to TRBJ2-5, with D unclear. Germline-derived CDR1 and CDR2 are SQVTM and ANQGSEA. The CDR3 has 13 amino acids. Trimming removed 1 base from V and 5 bases from J, with 11 bases in between. The CDR3 spells CSVEGLTRETQYF. The CDR3 DNA sequence: TGCAGCGTTGAAGGATTGACGCGGGAGACCCAGTACTTC.

J is TRBJ2-7 and V is TRBV27, with D possibly TRBD2 on 6 matching bases. There are 15 residues in the CDR3. V lost 1 base to trimming and J lost 1 base, with 11 bases between them. CDR1 MNHEY and CDR2 SMNVEV come from the germline V gene (reference sequence). The CDR3 loop reads CASSLYVGGSYEQYF. In DNA form, the CDR3 reads TGTGCCAGCAGTTTATACGTGGGAGGATCCTACGAGCAGTACTTC.

The chain combines TRBV5-1 with TRBJ2-7; the D is unclear. Germline CDR1 is SGHRS and CDR2 is YFSETQ. The CDR3 extends over 14 amino acids. V shed 0 bases and J shed 4 bases, with 11 bases lying between them. The CDR3 coding sequence is TGCGCCAGCAGCTTGGCATCACCCTTTTACGAGCAGTACTTC. Translated: CASSLASPFYEQYF.

The table lists this clone with a few counts. V usage is TRBV29-1 and J usage is TRBJ2-7, with D uncertain. Trimming left V 4 bases short and J 2 bases short, with 9 bases between. Germline CDR1 and CDR2: SQVTM and ANQGSEA. The CDR3 contains 12 residues. CDR3 bases: TGCAGCGTTGCTGCAGACACCTACGAGCAGTACTTC. Amino acid sequence: CSVAADTYEQYF.

This chain connects TRBV20-1 to TRBJ1-2, with D unclear. Per the germline V gene, CDR1 is DFQATT and CDR2 is SNEGSKA (reference sequence). V was shortened by 1 base and J by 14 bases, with 8 bases between the two germline ends. This CDR3 is built from 9 residues. The CDR3 sequence: CSARAPPTF. The CDR3 coding sequence is TGCAGTGCTAGAGCCCCTCCGACCTTC.

V and J are TRBV30 and TRBJ2-6, with D perhaps matching TRBD1 (6 bases). Trimming cost V 3 bases and J 0 bases, with 15 bases left between them. The CDR3 consists of 17 residues. Germline V gene data show CDR1 as GTSNPN and CDR2 as SVGIG (reference sequence). The CDR3 nucleotides read TGTGCCTGGAGACGGCAGGGGCCAAACTCTGGGGCCAACGTCCTGACTTTC. This gives the protein CAWRRQGPNSGANVLTF.

The chain has TRBV5-1 and TRBJ1-6; 10 bases map to TRBD1. V shed 3 bases, J shed 10 bases, and the junction held 10 bases outside the gene matches. The CDR3 is 16 residues long. CDR1 is SGHRS and CDR2 is YFSETQ in the germline V gene. CDR3: CASSSPGTGVLSPLHF. The CDR3 DNA reads as TGCGCCAGCAGCTCGCCGGGGACAGGGGTTCTCTCACCCCTCCACTTT.

The chain joins TRBV4-1 to TRBJ1-2, with 8 bases matching TRBD1. The V and J ends lost 5 bases and 4 bases, in that order; junction bases with no gene match: 3. CDR3 length equals 13 residues. The germline V gene encodes CDR1 MGHRA and CDR2 YSYEKL. The CDR3 reads CASSFGQGYGYTF. CDR3 DNA: TGCGCCAGCAGCTTCGGACAGGGCTATGGCTACACCTTC.

The chain employs TRBV15 and TRBJ1-6; TRBD1 might be the D (6 bases). This CDR3 is built from 18 residues. Deletions cut 3 bases from V and 10 bases from J, with 25 bases between. Germline V gene data show CDR1 as LNHNV and CDR2 as YYDKDF (reference sequence). The CDR3, as DNA: TGTGCCACCAGCAGGAGGCCTTCCCGGACAGAAGTATACTCACCCCTCCACTTT. Residues: CATSRRPSRTEVYSPLHF.

The chain carries TRBV2 and TRBJ2-2, with TRBD1 matching over 10 bases. V trimming: 8 bases; J trimming: 3 bases; junction bases outside the gene matches: 9. CDR1 and CDR2 (germline): SNHLY, FYNNEI. The CDR3 is made up of 16 amino acids. CDR3 DNA: TGTGCCAGCGGTGGACAGGGGGTATCTCACACCGGGGAGCTGTTTTTT. Translating gives CASGGQGVSHTGELFF.

The genes are TRBV5-4 and TRBJ1-2; D is unclear. The germline V gene encodes CDR1 SGHNT and CDR2 YYREEE (reference sequence). Trimming stripped 3 bases from V and 9 bases from J, with 12 bases between. This CDR3 spans 12 amino acids. CDR3 sequence reads: CASSSPGSRYTF. The CDR3 DNA reads as TGTGCCAGCAGCTCCCCGGGGAGCCGCTACACCTTC. Complete variable domain (other parts from reference TRBV5-4 and TRBJ1-2): ETGVTQSPTHLIKTRGQQVTLRCSSQSGHNTVSWYQQALGQGPQFIFQYYREEENGRGNFPPRFSGLQFPNYSSELNVNALELDDSALYLCASSSPGSRYTFGSGTRLTVV.

The chain combines TRBV14 with TRBJ2-1; D unresolved. The CDR3 is 16 amino acids. Trimming shortened V by 1 base and J by 4 bases, and 14 bases separated the two germline ends. Germline lookup yields CDR1 SGHDN and CDR2 FVKESK. In DNA form, the CDR3 reads TGTGCCAGCAGCCAAGTTGTCACGGTATCGTACAATGAGCAGTTCTTC. Amino acids: CASSQVVTVSYNEQFF.

This chain uses TRBV27 with TRBJ2-5; D gene unclear. The CDR3 is 12 amino acids. CDR1 is MNHEY and CDR2 is SMNVEV in the germline V gene (reference sequence). The V gene lost 6 bases and the J gene lost 4 bases, with 9 bases spanning the gap. Here the CDR3 DNA reads TGTGCCAGCAGGGGTTGGGGAGAGACCCAGTACTTC. It specifies CASRGWGETQYF.

This chain uses TRBV13 with TRBJ2-1; 8 nucleotides align to TRBD2. Germline assignment: CDR1 PRHDT and CDR2 FYEKMQ (reference sequence). With V trimmed by 2 bases and J by 6 bases, 6 bases remained unmatched. The CDR3 is 15 amino acids. This CDR3 is CASSLYGGGTNEQFF. In nucleotides, the CDR3 is TGTGCCAGCAGCTTATACGGCGGGGGGACCAATGAGCAGTTCTTC.

The genes are TRBV29-1 and TRBJ1-1, with D hard to call. Germline CDR1 SQVTM, CDR2 ANQGSEA. There are 11 residues in the CDR3. V gave up 4 bases and J gave up 11 bases, with 14 bases separating them. CDR3 in DNA: TGCAGCGTTGGAGAGAATCACGGGGCTTTCTTT. Protein sequence: CSVGENHGAFF.

The rearrangement uses TRBV7-9 and TRBJ1-6, with TRBD1 matching 7 bases. J was trimmed by 10 bases and V by 5 bases; bases with no gene match: 11. Germline loops: CDR1 SEHNR, CDR2 FQNEAQ (reference sequence). The CDR3 has 15 amino acids. The DNA for the CDR3 is TGTGCCAGCAGCGGACCCGACAGGGCAGGATCACCCCTCCACTTT. This codes for CASSGPDRAGSPLHF.

The chain uses TRBV11-2 and TRBJ1-5; D unresolved. The CDR3 contains 14 residues. CDR1 is SGHAT, CDR2 FQNNGV, per germline. Trimming removed 0 bases from V and 1 base from J, with 4 bases in between. CDR3 protein: CASSLERSNQPQHF. In nucleotides, the CDR3 is TGTGCCAGCAGCTTAGAACGCAGCAATCAGCCCCAGCATTTT.

The J gene is TRBJ1-2, the V gene TRBV30; TRBD1 matches 7 bases. With 1 base clipped from V and 0 bases from J, the junction kept 5 bases outside the gene matches. In germline, CDR1 is GTSNPN, CDR2 SVGIG (reference sequence). The CDR3 is made up of 15 amino acids. The CDR3 region is CAWSAQTGPNYGYTF. The CDR3 DNA sequence: TGTGCCTGGAGTGCCCAGACAGGGCCTAACTATGGCTACACCTTC.

The rearrangement joins TRBV9 to TRBJ1-4; possibly TRBD1 for D (6 bases). CDR1 is SGDLS and CDR2 is YYNGEE in the germline V gene. This CDR3 contains 15 residues. V gave up 4 bases and J gave up 5 bases, with 15 bases separating them. CDR3 sequence (DNA): TGTGCCAGCAGCTCCCGGACAGATGCCAATGAAAAACTGTTTTTT. It specifies CASSSRTDANEKLFF.